Listed here is a single T cell receptor beta chain. Its specificity is unknown. This specimen belongs to a study of chemoradiotherapy in HPV16-positive cancers. Broader study findings: Better recurrence-free survival went with HPV-responsive T-cell expansion in HPV16-positive patients. The functional HPV-specific definition rests on just a couple of HPV16-positive patients.

This table comes from immunoSEQ multiplex PCR, and its TCRdb copy is limited to in-frame clones, with some not included. The sample consists of some 10,000 clones, over 80% of them appearing once. Repertoires were sampled repeatedly during chemoradiotherapy. CDR3 size: 15 residues. V trimming: 6 bases; J trimming: 2 bases; junction bases outside the gene matches: 5. The germline V gene has CDR1 ENHRY and CDR2 SYGVKD. The chain recombines TRBV10-3 with TRBJ2-7, with TRBD1 matching over 12 bases. The sample consisted of blood, taken from a patient who underwent chemoradiotherapy. This sequence was found in a human donor with HPV-associated anogenital cancer. The CDR3: CAISGTGGAPYEQYF. CDR3 coding DNA: TGTGCCATCAGCGGGACAGGGGGCGCCCCCTACGAGCAGTACTTC.